These 21 T cell receptor beta chains came from one sample sequenced in a study of cytomegalovirus exposure and HLA in healthy donors. In the PCR, 60 Vbeta and 13 Jbeta primers were used. This table comes from immunoSEQ multiplex PCR, and its TCRdb copy is limited to in-frame clones, with some not included. The sample contains under 200,000 clones, about four fifths of which appear only once. The material sequenced was PBMCs. These receptors all stem from a man aged 45-65 years in good health and CMV-seropositive.

This sequence joins TRBV6-5 and TRBJ2-3; D gene uncertain. CDR3 length: 12 residues. Trimming cost V 6 bases and J 6 bases, with 10 bases left between them. Germline V CDR1 and CDR2: MNHEY, SVGAGI. CDR3 loop: CASRVLGDTQYF. DNA for the CDR3: TGTGCCAGCAGGGTCCTCGGGGATACGCAGTATTTT.

The chain recombines TRBV5-8 with TRBJ2-2, with 8 bases identical to TRBD1. This CDR3 has 17 amino acids. The trim removed 1 base at V and 1 base at J, leaving 6 bases unmatched. Germline V gene sequence: CDR1 SGHTS, CDR2 YDEGEE. The CDR3 sequence: CASSLIWGQVNTGELFF. Written as DNA, the CDR3 is TGTGCCAGCAGCTTGATCTGGGGACAGGTGAACACCGGGGAGCTGTTTTTT.

V gene TRBV6-5 combines with J gene TRBJ2-3; TRBD2 is a possible D gene (5 bases). Trimming cost V 7 bases and J 0 bases, with 14 bases left between them. From germline, CDR1 is MNHEY and CDR2 SVGAGI. The length of the CDR3 is 15 residues. The CDR3 bases are TGTGCCAGCACCCAAGGGCGGGTTAGCACAGATACGCAGTATTTT. It yields the protein CASTQGRVSTDTQYF.

The rearrangement links TRBV5-1 to TRBJ2-1, with TRBD1 as a possible D gene (5 bases). Trimming took 1 base from V and 7 from J, leaving 15 bases between them. The CDR3 has 15 residues. CDR1 is SGHRS and CDR2 is YFSETQ in the germline V gene. The CDR3 loop reads CASSLQLTGENEQFF. The CDR3 DNA is TGCGCCAGCAGCTTGCAGCTAACAGGTGAAAATGAGCAGTTCTTC. The complete variable domain, with remaining parts taken from reference TRBV5-1 and TRBJ2-1, reads KAGVTQTPRYLIKTRGQQVTLSCSPISGHRSVSWYQQTPGQGLQFLFEYFSETQRNKGNFPGRFSGRQFSNSRSEMNVSTLELGDSALYLCASSLQLTGENEQFFGPGTRLTVL.

V gene TRBV5-6 combines with J gene TRBJ1-2; 7 bases are a match to TRBD1. This CDR3 has 14 amino acids. Trimming removed 4 bases from V and 3 bases from J; junction bases left unmatched: 6. Germline-derived CDR1 and CDR2 are SGHDT and YYEEEE. CDR3 in DNA: TGTGCCAGCAGCAGTACAGGGGAGGACTATGGCTACACCTTC. Protein sequence: CASSSTGEDYGYTF.

V is TRBV28 and J is TRBJ2-2, with D possibly matching TRBD1 (6 bases). This CDR3 region has 12 residues. V was shortened by 6 bases and J by 8 bases, with 10 bases between the two germline ends. CDR1 and CDR2 from the germline V gene are MDHEN and SYDVKM. The CDR3 here is CASRGQGGELFF. The CDR3 nucleotides read TGTGCCAGCAGGGGTCAGGGGGGGGAGCTGTTTTTT.

The CDR3 DNA is TGTGCCAGCAGCTGGGACAGGGCGGACCCCTCCCCTACTGGGGCCAACGTCCTGACTTTC. Translated, it gives CASSWDRADPSPTGANVLTF. This sequence joins TRBV7-6 and TRBJ2-6; TRBD1 matches 9 bases. The CDR3 is made up of 20 amino acids. The V and J ends lost 4 bases and 2 bases, in that order; junction bases with no gene match: 15. Germline CDR1 reads SGHVS; CDR2 reads FNYEAQ.

The chain couples TRBV28 to TRBJ2-5, with D perhaps matching TRBD1 (6 bases). Judging by the DNA end, TRBJ2-7 fits better; the J call may be wrong. CDR3 length equals 16 residues. Germline CDR1 is MDHEN and CDR2 is SYDVKM. This CDR3 is CASSPDQGLLSYEQYF. In DNA, the CDR3 is TGTGCCAGCAGTCCGGACCAGGGGCTGCTCTCCTACGAGCAGTACTTC.

The chain employs TRBV11-2 and TRBJ2-3; TRBD2 matches 9 bases. V lost 5 bases, J lost 5 bases, and 8 bases stayed unmatched. This CDR3 has 15 residues. The germline CDR1 and CDR2 sequences are SGHAT and FQNNGV. CDR3 coding DNA: TGTGCCAGCAGCCCGGGGTGGCGGGAGGGAGATACGCAGTATTTT. As protein: CASSPGWREGDTQYF.

The gene calls are TRBV29-1 and TRBJ2-1, with 9 nucleotides matching TRBD2. This CDR3 is 17 amino acids long. Looked up from germline, CDR1 is SQVTM and CDR2 is ANQGSEA. V lost 4 bases to trimming and J lost 0 bases; unmatched junction nucleotides: 10. CDR3 amino acids: CSVGGGAGGSSYNEQFF. CDR3 DNA sequence: TGCAGCGTTGGGGGTGGAGCGGGAGGTAGCTCCTACAATGAGCAGTTCTTC.

V gene TRBV19 combines with J gene TRBJ1-5; D is unclear. Between the trimmed V and J ends, which lost 2 bases and 0 bases, there was a span of 8 bases. Germline V gives CDR1 LNHDA, CDR2 SQIVND (reference sequence). This CDR3 is built from 15 residues. The CDR3 loop reads CASSITDNSNQPQHF. Written as DNA, the CDR3 is TGTGCCAGTAGTATAACAGACAATAGCAATCAGCCCCAGCATTTT.

This clone was counted a single time. This chain uses TRBV6-1 with TRBJ1-4, with 8 bases that match TRBD1. V lost 8 bases to trimming and J lost 3 bases; unmatched junction nucleotides: 5. CDR1 and CDR2 (germline): MNHNS, SASEGT. The length of the CDR3 is 14 residues. CDR3 loop: CASRDRLANEKLFF. The DNA of the CDR3 is TGTGCCAGCCGGGACAGGCTGGCTAATGAAAAACTGTTTTTT.

This chain connects TRBV28 to TRBJ2-2; tentatively, D is TRBD1 (6 bases). Germline V gene sequence: CDR1 MDHEN, CDR2 SYDVKM. Trimming took off 6 bases at V and 5 bases at J, with 13 bases between the two ends. The CDR3 contains 14 residues. The CDR3 here is CASSHSTGTGELFF. DNA of the CDR3: TGTGCCAGCAGCCATTCAACAGGGACCGGGGAGCTGTTTTTT.

V and J are TRBV7-2 and TRBJ1-3, with 8 bases fitting TRBD1. Germline V gives CDR1 SGHTA, CDR2 FQGNSA. This CDR3 region has 15 residues. The junction had 3 bases not matched to a gene; V was cut back by 2 bases and J by 3 bases. The CDR3 loop reads CASSLTTGVGNTIYF. The CDR3 DNA is TGTGCCAGCAGCTTAACGACAGGGGTTGGAAACACCATATATTTT.

The rearrangement links TRBV7-6 to TRBJ2-1; TRBD2 matches 9 bases. The ends lost 4 bases at V and 2 bases at J; junction bases unmatched: 6. The CDR3 sequence is 16 residues long. The germline V gene encodes CDR1 SGHVS and CDR2 FNYEAQ. CDR3 sequence: CASSSGLANTYNEQFF. DNA of the CDR3: TGTGCCAGCAGCTCGGGACTAGCCAATACCTACAATGAGCAGTTCTTC.

This clone has only a few counts. The CDR3 coding sequence is TGTGCCAGTGGACTATACTATGGCTACACCTTC. Translation gives CASGLYYGYTF. The J gene is TRBJ1-2, the V gene TRBV19; D is undetermined. CDR1 is LNHDA, CDR2 SQIVND, per germline (reference sequence). Between the trimmed V and J ends, which lost 8 bases and 3 bases, there was a span of 7 bases. This CDR3 has 11 amino acids.

V gene TRBV10-3 combines with J gene TRBJ1-5; 9 nucleotides line up with TRBD1. V shed 10 bases, J shed 4 bases, and the junction held 23 bases outside the gene matches. There are 19 residues in the CDR3. Germline V lookup: CDR1 ENHRY, CDR2 SYGVKD. The CDR3 DNA sequence: TGTGCCACCGCAAAACGTTGGGACAGGGACCTACCCGGGAATCAGCCCCAGCATTTT. The encoded protein is CATAKRWDRDLPGNQPQHF.

The chain uses TRBV2 and TRBJ1-1; TRBD1 is a possible D gene (5 bases). Germline V lookup: CDR1 SNHLY, CDR2 FYNNEI. The ends were cut back, 6 bases at V and 7 bases at J, with 12 bases in the middle. This CDR3 spans 12 amino acids. The CDR3 DNA sequence: TGTGCCAGCAGGAAAGACGACAGTGAAGCTTTCTTT. It yields the protein CASRKDDSEAFF. Full variable domain (remainder filled in from reference TRBV2 and TRBJ1-1): EPEVTQTPSHQVTQMGQEVILRCVPISNHLYFYWYRQILGQKVEFLVSFYNNEISEKSEIFDDQFSVERPDGSNFTLKIRSTKLEDSAMYFCASRKDDSEAFFGQGTRLTVV.

This clone appeared a single time. In DNA form, the CDR3 reads TGTGCCAGCAGCTCAGCACGGGACAGGGGCAATTCACCCCTCCACTTT. As protein: CASSSARDRGNSPLHF. The chain couples TRBV7-8 to TRBJ1-6, with TRBD1 matching over 10 bases. Germline V lookup: CDR1 SGHVS, CDR2 FQNEAQ. CDR3 size: 16 residues. V trimming: 4 bases; J trimming: 7 bases; junction bases outside the gene matches: 7. The full variable domain, completed using reference TRBV7-8 and TRBJ1-6, is GAGVSQSPRYKVAKRGQDVALRCDPISGHVSLFWYQQALGQGPEFLTYFQNEAQLDKSGLPSDRFFAERPEGSVSTLKIQRTQQEDSAVYLCASSSARDRGNSPLHFGNGTRLTVT.

The sample holds a few counts of this clone. The V gene is TRBV13, the J gene TRBJ2-2, with 10 nucleotides matching TRBD2. Germline V lookup: CDR1 PRHDT, CDR2 FYEKMQ (reference sequence). The CDR3 extends over 16 amino acids. Trimming removed 0 bases from V and 5 bases from J; junction bases left unmatched: 3. The chain's CDR3 is CASSLGPSGSTGELFF. The DNA of the CDR3 is TGTGCCAGCAGCTTAGGCCCTAGCGGGAGTACCGGGGAGCTGTTTTTT.

The chain has TRBV28 and TRBJ2-1, with D perhaps TRBD2 (7 bases). The germline CDR1 and CDR2 sequences are MDHEN and SYDVKM. This CDR3 is 17 amino acids long. Trimming left V 3 bases short and J 4 bases short, with 19 bases between. The CDR3 loop is CASSFLGAGVSYNEQFF. The CDR3 bases are TGTGCCAGCAGTTTTCTGGGGGCGGGAGTTTCATACAATGAGCAGTTCTTC.